Below, 5 T cell receptor beta chains from the same sample are listed, as sequenced in a study of T cells in Graves' hyperthyroidism and ophthalmopathy. The CDR3 regions of TCR beta were amplified from RNA transcripts. First-round RT-PCR targeting the TCR CDR3 was performed with the HTBI primer set. TCRdb re-called the multiplex PCR reads with MiXCR, one entry per CDR3 protein. The profile covers some 770,000 distinct CDR3 sequences, with around 15% appearing a single time and approximately 8.4% taken by the ten largest. Sequencing used blood. The receptors here all came from a man aged 18-30 years with Graves' hyperthyroidism.

V gene TRBV29-1 combines with J gene TRBJ2-1; the match to TRBD1 covers 7 bases. The CDR3 loop spans 14 amino acids. The J segment lost 0 bases and the V segment lost 6 bases, leaving 5 bases of the junction unmatched. CDR1 and CDR2 from the germline V gene are SQVTM and ANQGSEA. CDR3 DNA: TGCAGCGTATTGGGACAGAGCTCCTACAATGAGCAGTTCTTC. Amino acids: CSVLGQSSYNEQFF.

This clonotype was counted at least ten times. The chain recombines TRBV6-1 with TRBJ2-7; TRBD2 aligns across 12 bases. Germline values: CDR1 MNHNS, CDR2 SASEGT. V shed 6 bases, J shed 4 bases, and the junction held 4 bases outside the gene matches. The CDR3 sequence is 14 residues long. The CDR3 sequence is CASSPTSGSYEQYF. The DNA of the CDR3 is TGTGCCAGCAGCCCGACTAGCGGGAGTTACGAGCAGTACTTC.

The rearrangement joins TRBV5-4 to TRBJ2-1, with 13 bases identical to TRBD2. Germline CDR1 is SGHNT and CDR2 is YYREEE (reference sequence). CDR3 length equals 16 residues. V lost 3 bases to trimming and J lost 8 bases; unmatched junction nucleotides: 8. CDR3 coding DNA: TGTGCCAGCAGCTGGGCACTAGCGGGAGGGCCGCATGAGCAGTTCTTC. It encodes CASSWALAGGPHEQFF.

This clonotype was found a few times. The J gene is TRBJ2-5, the V gene TRBV9; no firm D call. There are 14 residues in the CDR3. The V end lost 3 bases, the J end lost 4 bases, and 13 bases lay between the germline ends. CDR1 is SGDLS and CDR2 is YYNGEE in the germline V gene. The CDR3 sequence: CASSATPYGETQYF. The CDR3 DNA is TGTGCCAGCAGCGCCACCCCGTATGGAGAGACCCAGTACTTC.

This clonotype has a count of ten or more. The J gene is TRBJ2-7, the V gene TRBV7-3, with 7 positions matching TRBD2. CDR1 is SGHTA and CDR2 is FQGTGA in the germline V gene. The CDR3 is made up of 15 amino acids. J was trimmed by 3 bases and V by 2 bases; bases with no gene match: 7. The CDR3: CASSLLAGEGYEQYF. In nucleotides, the CDR3 is TGTGCCAGCAGCTTACTGGCCGGGGAGGGCTACGAGCAGTACTTC.